This TCR beta chain was found in a study of blood T cell repertoires in COVID-19. From germline, CDR1 is MNHEY and CDR2 SVGAGI. The CDR3 length is 14 residues. Deletions cut 2 bases from V and 7 bases from J, with 14 bases between. Repertoires were generated with immunoSEQ multiplex PCR, while TCRdb's copy carries only in-frame clones and drops some. Of tens of thousands of clones listed, over 75% were seen once; the top ten hold 3.5%. The sequence derives from a man between 45 and 60 years old with active COVID-19. Specimen: peripheral blood. V and J are TRBV6-5 and TRBJ1-2; tentative D call: TRBD1 (5 bases). CDR3 sequence reads: CASSYVQGFSGYTF. The CDR3 DNA is TGTGCCAGCAGTTACGTCCAGGGCTTCTCTGGCTACACCTTC.